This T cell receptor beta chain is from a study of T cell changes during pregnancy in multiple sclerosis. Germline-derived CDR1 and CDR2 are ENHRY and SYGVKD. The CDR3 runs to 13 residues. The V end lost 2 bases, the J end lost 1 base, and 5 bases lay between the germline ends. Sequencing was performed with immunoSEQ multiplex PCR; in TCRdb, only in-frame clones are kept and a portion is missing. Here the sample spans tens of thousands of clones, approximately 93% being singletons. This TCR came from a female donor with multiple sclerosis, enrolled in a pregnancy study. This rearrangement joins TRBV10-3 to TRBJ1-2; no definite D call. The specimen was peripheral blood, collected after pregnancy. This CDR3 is CAISEAGNYGYTF. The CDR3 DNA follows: TGTGCCATCAGTGAGGCGGGTAACTATGGCTACACCTTC.